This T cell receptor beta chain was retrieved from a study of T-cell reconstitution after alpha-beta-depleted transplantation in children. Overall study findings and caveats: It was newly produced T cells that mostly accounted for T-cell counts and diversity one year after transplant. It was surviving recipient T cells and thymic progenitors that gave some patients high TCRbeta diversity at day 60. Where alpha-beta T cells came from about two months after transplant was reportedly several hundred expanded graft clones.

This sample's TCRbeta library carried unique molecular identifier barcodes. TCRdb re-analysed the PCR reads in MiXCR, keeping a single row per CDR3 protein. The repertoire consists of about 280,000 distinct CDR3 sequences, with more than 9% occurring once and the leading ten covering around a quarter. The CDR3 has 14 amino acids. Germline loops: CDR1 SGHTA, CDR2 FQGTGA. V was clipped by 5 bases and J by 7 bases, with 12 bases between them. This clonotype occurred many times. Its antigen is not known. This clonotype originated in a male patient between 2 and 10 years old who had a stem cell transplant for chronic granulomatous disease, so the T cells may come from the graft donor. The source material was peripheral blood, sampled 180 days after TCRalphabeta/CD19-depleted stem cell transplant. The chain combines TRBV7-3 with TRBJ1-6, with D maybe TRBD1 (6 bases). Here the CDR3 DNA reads TGTGCCAGCAGCCCCCAGGGGCCGAATTCACCCCTCCACTTT. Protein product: CASSPQGPNSPLHF.